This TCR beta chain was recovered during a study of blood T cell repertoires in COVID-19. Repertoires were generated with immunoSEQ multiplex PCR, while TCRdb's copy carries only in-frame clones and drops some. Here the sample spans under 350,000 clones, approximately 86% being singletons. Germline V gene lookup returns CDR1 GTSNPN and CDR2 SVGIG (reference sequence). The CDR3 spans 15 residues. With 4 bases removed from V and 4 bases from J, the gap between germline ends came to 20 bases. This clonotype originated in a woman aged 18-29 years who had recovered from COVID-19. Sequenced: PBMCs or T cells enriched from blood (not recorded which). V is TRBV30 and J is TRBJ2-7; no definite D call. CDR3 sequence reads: CAWKSLAPAKYEQYF. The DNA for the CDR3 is TGTGCCTGGAAGTCGTTAGCCCCAGCCAAATACGAGCAGTACTTC.